This T cell receptor beta chain was sequenced during a study of T cells in Graves' hyperthyroidism and ophthalmopathy (dated by TCRdb to about 2019). At the level of the whole study: Peripheral blood samples were taken at the time of initial diagnosis, prior to any treatment. To identify distinguishing TCR V-J signatures, a discovery cohort of 90 to 100 patients was used, comprising approximately 40 with Graves' ophthalmopathy and 57 with stable Graves' hyperthyroidism. Prospective prediction of ophthalmopathy was tested in an independent validation cohort consisting of 18 to 20 hyperthyroidism patients and 15 or so patients who later progressed to ophthalmopathy. The 95 to 100 discovery patients were randomly divided into training and test sets at a 7:3 ratio. Thyroid tissue and blood T-cell repertoires from more than 5 Graves' hyperthyroidism patients were also compared in the study. After blood sampling, hyperthyroidism patients were treated with methimazole at a starting dose of 30 mg daily, and ophthalmopathy patients were treated with high-dose intravenous methylprednisolone. The paper describes TCR Vbeta CDR3 sequencing of roughly 130 peripheral blood samples, made up of some 40 ophthalmopathy patients, 70 to 75 hyperthyroidism patients and some 17 progressor patients.

The germline V end is reduced by 5 bases and the J end by 2 bases; junction bases left unmatched: 6. The CDR3 runs 13 residues from the cysteine to the phenylalanine. Only the CDR3 portion is preserved as DNA: 39 bases, with reading frame beginning at the first base. CDR1 DFQATT and CDR2 SNEGSKA were looked up in the germline V gene (reference sequence). This clonotype was seen ten or more times. Its antigen specificity is not known. Within one base of it there is no much larger clone, and no base qualities were kept. Graves' hyperthyroidism was defined as stable when no progression to ophthalmopathy occurred over 18 months of follow-up. Hyperthyroidism patients were newly diagnosed, had a disease duration of under 2 months, and were aged 18 to 65 years. Patients with uncontrolled infections, other autoimmune diseases, pregnancy or lactation were excluded. Clinical symptoms, serum thyroxine and TRAb, thyroid ultrasound, and orbital computed tomography formed the basis for the diagnoses. PBMCs were isolated from 8 to 10 ml of fresh peripheral blood by Ficoll-Paque density gradient centrifugation. Total RNA was extracted with Trizol reagent, and quality was checked on an Agilent 2100 Bioanalyzer.

What the work shows at the level of the full study, not this receptor alone: Sample size was not statistically predetermined, and blinding of investigators to group allocation was not performed. Most expanded thyroid clonotypes (frequency above 0.001) were also found in blood, which suggests that blood repertoires may mirror thyroid immune responses. In validation, progression to ophthalmopathy was predicted by the model with about 70% sensitivity and approximately 78% specificity, a median of about 6 months before onset. A model built on a 13 V-J signature distinguished ophthalmopathy from stable hyperthyroidism, reaching roughly 88% sensitivity and about 81% specificity in cross-validation and 80%/75% in testing.

The TCR beta CDR3 regions were amplified from RNA transcripts. The TCR CDR3 was subjected to a first round of RT-PCR using the HTBI primer set and the Qiagen OneStep RT-PCR kit. The libraries were constructed in a second round of multiplex PCR and then size-selected and purified. Libraries were sequenced paired-end with 100 bp reads on an Illumina HiSeq2000. From the authors' description of their analysis: SOAPnuke was used to process the raw data, removing reads that contained adapters or uncalled bases, had a mean Phred below 15, or lacked an exact match to the constant primer or identifier. High-quality paired reads were merged using COPE v1.2.5, and each unique nucleotide sequence was defined as a clonotype. MiTCR v1.1 was used to align clonotypes to the IMGT TRBV, TRBD and TRBJ reference segments. The analysis was restricted to V-J combinations with a frequency above 0.0001, which together covered approximately 99% of the repertoires. A TCS score was defined as the ratio of F50 (clonal expansion) to E x V (chaos), with BLOSUM62-based TCRdist applied between CDR3 peptides within each V-J. Welch's t-statistics and random forest reduced 500 to 550 V-J features to 10 to 15, which were used in a naive Bayes classifier (R e1071). The public sequencing data were trimmed at Q25 with fastp and processed into clonotypes with MiXCR by TCRdb, which kept only in-frame beta chains. Here each entry gathers all rows of one CDR3 protein and keeps the most common genes and DNA. These V and J calls derive from TCRdb rather than the authors' analysis. The table for this sample lists 550,000 to 650,000 distinct CDR3 sequences; about 14% of them were counted only once. Of the sample, around 13% is held by the ten largest clones.

Specimen: blood. The clonotype originates from a woman aged 40 to 50 with Graves' hyperthyroidism. The chain is encoded by TRBV20-1 joined to TRBJ2-7, with 7 bases in between that match TRBD2. The DNA is as follows: TGCAGTGCTGCCGGGACTATAACCTACGAGCAGTACTTC. Protein translation: CSAAGTITYEQYF.